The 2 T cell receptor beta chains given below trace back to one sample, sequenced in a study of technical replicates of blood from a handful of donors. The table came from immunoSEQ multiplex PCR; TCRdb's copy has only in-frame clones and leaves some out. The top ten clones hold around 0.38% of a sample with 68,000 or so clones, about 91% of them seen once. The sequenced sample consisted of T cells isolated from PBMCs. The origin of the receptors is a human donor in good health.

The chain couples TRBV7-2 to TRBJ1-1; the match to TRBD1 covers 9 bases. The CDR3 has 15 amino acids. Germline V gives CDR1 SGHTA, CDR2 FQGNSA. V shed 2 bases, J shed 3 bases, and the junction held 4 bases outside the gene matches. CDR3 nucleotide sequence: TGTGCCAGCAGCTTAACGGGACAGGGCTACACTGAAGCTTTCTTT. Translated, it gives CASSLTGQGYTEAFF.

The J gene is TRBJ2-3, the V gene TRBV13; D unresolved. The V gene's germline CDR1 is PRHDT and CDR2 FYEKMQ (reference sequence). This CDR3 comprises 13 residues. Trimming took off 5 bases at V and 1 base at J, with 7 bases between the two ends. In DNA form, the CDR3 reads TGTGCCAGCAGCCCCCAGGGCACAGATACGCAGTATTTT. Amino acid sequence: CASSPQGTDTQYF.